Listed below are T cell receptor beta chains from one sample, sequenced in a study of blood T cell repertoires in COVID-19. Using immunoSEQ multiplex PCR, the repertoire was profiled, and TCRdb retains in-frame clones only, with some absent. The sample includes approximately 52,000 clones, approximately 91% of them seen just once. Sequencing used peripheral blood. These receptors all stem from a man between 50 and 59 years old with active COVID-19. Both conserved end residues are part of each CDR3. A D gene is named only where the DNA matches it firmly. The size field is filled for only some rows; it gives once, few, many or a size class.

d_gene,j_gene,v_gene,abundance,CDR3nt,CDR3aa
TRBD1,TRBJ1-6,TRBV7-9,NA,TGTGCCAGCAGCTTAGAGACAGGGGCCTATAATTCACCCCTCCACTTT,CASSLETGAYNSPLHF
TRBD1,TRBJ1-3,TRBV6-5,NA,TGTGCCAGCAGTTTGGGCAGGGGGCGAGGTGGAAACACCATATATTTT,CASSLGRGRGGNTIYF
NA,TRBJ1-1,TRBV6-4,NA,TGTGCCAGCAGACAGGGCACTGAAGCTTTCTTT,CASRQGTEAFF
TRBD2,TRBJ2-7,TRBV19,NA,TGTGCCAGTAGTATAGAGGCGGGAGGGCCCTACGAGCAGTACTTC,CASSIEAGGPYEQYF
NA,TRBJ2-5,TRBV27,NA,TGTGCCAGCAGTTTATCGGGTCAGCGGTTTTCGGAGACCCAGTACTTC,CASSLSGQRFSETQYF
NA,TRBJ1-2,TRBV7-2,NA,TGTGCCAGCAGCCCTCCCGGGGGGGGTTATGGCTACACCTTC,CASSPPGGGYGYTF
NA,TRBJ2-5,TRBV30,NA,TGTGCCTGGAGTGTCTCGTTTTTGTACCAAGAGACCCAGTACTTC,CAWSVSFLYQETQYF
TRBD1,TRBJ2-5,TRBV6-5,NA,TGTGCCAGCAGGGGACAGGGACAGACCCAGTACTTC,CASRGQGQTQYF
NA,TRBJ2-2,TRBV5-6,NA,TGTGCCAGCAGCTTGGCCCTCAGAATGGCCGGGGAGCTGTTTTTT,CASSLALRMAGELFF
TRBD2,TRBJ2-1,TRBV3-1/TRBV3-2,once,TGTGCCAGCAGCCAAGTATCGCGGGGGGGCCCTAACAATGAGCAGTTCTTC,CASSQVSRGGPNNEQFF
TRBD1,TRBJ2-2,TRBV7-9,NA,TGTGCCAGCAGCGAACAGGGGTCCGGGGTCGGGGAGCTGTTTTTT,CASSEQGSGVGELFF
NA,TRBJ1-2,TRBV4-1,NA,TGCGCCAGCAGCTACCCGACAGGAGCTAACTATGGCTACACCTTC,CASSYPTGANYGYTF
TRBD2,TRBJ2-3,TRBV29-1,once,TGCAGCGTGGGCGTTGTTGCAATGGGGGGGAGCACAGATACGCAGTATTTT,CSVGVVAMGGSTDTQYF
TRBD1,TRBJ1-2,TRBV11-2,NA,TGTGCCAGCAGCTTAAGCACAGGGGGCGACTATGGCTACACCTTC,CASSLSTGGDYGYTF
TRBD2,TRBJ2-1,TRBV30,NA,TGTGCCTGGAGTGTACCCTGGCTAGCGGGCGCGCATGAGCAGTTCTTC,CAWSVPWLAGAHEQFF
TRBD1,TRBJ2-7,TRBV7-9,NA,TGTGCCAGCAGCTTAGTTTGGACAGGTAGAGTGGGCGAGCAGTACTTC,CASSLVWTGRVGEQYF
TRBD2,TRBJ2-3,TRBV6-2/TRBV6-3,NA,TGTGCCAGCAGTTTACCAGCGGGAGACACAGATACGCAGTATTTT,CASSLPAGDTDTQYF